A single sample gave rise to the 9 T cell receptor beta chains below, sequenced in a study of technical replicates of blood from a handful of donors. Some clones are missing from TCRdb's copy, which holds only in-frame ones; the method was immunoSEQ multiplex PCR. The sample comprises over 45,000 clones, around 90% of which are singletons, and 3.9% rests with the top ten. The specimen sequenced was PBMCs. Source of these receptors: a human donor in good health. Some clones in this sample may be carry-over from other donors' samples.

V gene TRBV28 combines with J gene TRBJ2-7; D is ambiguous. Germline V gene data show CDR1 as MDHEN and CDR2 as SYDVKM. This CDR3 comprises 14 residues. The ends were cut back, 3 bases at V and 0 bases at J, with 9 bases in the middle. The CDR3 is CASSLPGSSYEQYF. The CDR3 DNA reads as TGTGCCAGCAGTTTGCCAGGAAGCTCCTACGAGCAGTACTTC.

The J gene is TRBJ2-7, the V gene TRBV30; D gene ambiguous. The CDR3 runs to 13 residues. Trimming stripped 4 bases from V and 2 bases from J, with 12 bases between. Germline V gene data show CDR1 as GTSNPN and CDR2 as SVGIG (reference sequence). CDR3 nucleotide sequence: TGTGCCTGGACCCCCGGCAGGACCTACGAGCAGTACTTC. It translates to CAWTPGRTYEQYF.

In DNA, the CDR3 is TGTGCCAGCAGTACGGGCCCAGGAGGCTCCTACGAGCAGTACTTC. Translated: CASSTGPGGSYEQYF. The chain carries TRBV6-5 and TRBJ2-7, with D possibly TRBD2 on 5 matching bases. This CDR3 spans 15 amino acids. The V gene's germline CDR1 is MNHEY and CDR2 SVGAGI. V dropped 5 bases and J dropped 0 bases, with 14 bases sitting between them.

The chain carries TRBV5-1 and TRBJ1-2; 8 bases are shared with TRBD1. With 0 bases clipped from V and 1 base from J, the junction kept 2 bases outside the gene matches. CDR3 length: 15 amino acids. Germline assignment: CDR1 SGHRS and CDR2 YFSETQ. The CDR3 spells CASSLDGQGNYGYTF. CDR3 in DNA: TGCGCCAGCAGCTTGGACGGACAGGGTAACTATGGCTACACCTTC.

V gene TRBV11-2 combines with J gene TRBJ2-7; D is possibly TRBD2 (7 bases). V shed 1 base and J shed 3 bases, with 13 bases lying between them. This CDR3 comprises 15 residues. Per germline, CDR1 SGHAT and CDR2 FQNNGV. The CDR3 sequence: CASSLVGRGGYEQYF. The CDR3 nucleotides are TGTGCCAGCAGCTTAGTTGGTAGGGGGGGCTACGAGCAGTACTTC.

This sequence joins TRBV2 and TRBJ2-5; the D gene is possibly TRBD2 (5 bases). This CDR3 region has 13 residues. CDR1 and CDR2 from the germline V gene are SNHLY and FYNNEI. Trimming took off 3 bases at V and 7 bases at J, with 12 bases between the two ends. This chain's CDR3 is CASSDWGEVTQYF. As DNA, the CDR3 is TGTGCCAGCAGTGATTGGGGAGAAGTGACCCAGTACTTC.

In its sample, this clone was seen a few times. The rearrangement links TRBV10-3 to TRBJ2-7, with 8 positions matching TRBD2. V was pared by 3 bases and J by 7 bases, with 8 bases of the junction left unmatched. Looked up from germline, CDR1 is ENHRY and CDR2 is SYGVKD. The CDR3 has 14 amino acids. For the CDR3, the DNA is TGTGCCATCAGTGACAACCCTCGGGGGGGGGAGCAGTACTTC. Its translation is CAISDNPRGGEQYF.

The rearrangement uses TRBV27 and TRBJ2-7, with 11 nucleotides matching TRBD1. V lost 6 bases and J lost 7; bases outside the gene matches: 5. Germline V gene sequence: CDR1 MNHEY, CDR2 SMNVEV (reference sequence). The CDR3 totals 13 residues. The CDR3 spells CASRWDRGGEQYF. As DNA, the CDR3 is TGTGCCAGCAGGTGGGACAGGGGGGGTGAGCAGTACTTC.

The chain is built from TRBV5-1 and TRBJ1-1; 9 bases align to TRBD1. Per the germline V gene, CDR1 is SGHRS and CDR2 is YFSETQ. The CDR3 spans 15 residues. Trimming cost V 4 bases and J 5 bases; bases outside gene matches: 9. CDR3: CASSQKQGAGTEAFF. CDR3 DNA sequence: TGCGCCAGCAGCCAGAAACAGGGGGCAGGGACTGAAGCTTTCTTT.